The subject of this entry is one T cell receptor (beta chain). Antigen unknown. This sample was included in a study of beta chain features in type 1 diabetes. Study-level findings and limits: When Type 1 diabetes patients were examined, their TCRB CDR3s proved moderately but significantly shorter in all four CD4+ subsets. Amplification by PCR could prefer shorter templates, with the same effect in patients and controls. More deletions and fewer insertions at VDJ junctions were found in patients with type 1 diabetes.

CD4+ naive, central memory, regulatory and stem cell-like memory subsets were isolated by sorting on CD45RO/CCR7/CD25/CD127/CD95/CD27. What was sequenced were expressed TCRB transcripts, since all of the isolated RNA had been reverse transcribed. Libraries were prepared by immunoSEQ multiplex PCR; TCRdb keeps only in-frame clonotypes and omits some of them. The data show approximately 600,000 clones, about an eighth seen once. The specimen sequenced was naive CD4+ T cells from blood. This receptor was obtained from a man younger than 40 with type 1 diabetes.

This chain's CDR3 is CSVEWTAIQETQYF. The CDR3 DNA reads TGCAGCGTTGAATGGACAGCTATTCAAGAGACCCAGTACTTC. The V and J genes are TRBV29-1 and TRBJ2-5; weak D call: TRBD1 (6 bases). Germline CDR1 and CDR2: SQVTM and ANQGSEA. The length of the CDR3 is 14 residues. V lost 2 bases, J lost 2 bases, and 12 bases lay in between.